The 15 T cell receptor beta chains below all came from one sample that was sequenced in a study of shared clonotypes between healthy human individuals. Measured with immunoSEQ multiplex PCR; TCRdb has only the in-frame clones, and not every one. Among approximately 2.5 million clones listed, roughly 92% were seen once. Sequenced material: naive CD4+ T cells sorted from blood. Stated subset: CD45RA+ positively selected. Every receptor here comes from a man in his late teens or twenties in good health.

This clone was counted a single time. This chain uses TRBV5-1 with TRBJ2-1; D uncertain. Germline loops: CDR1 SGHRS, CDR2 YFSETQ. The CDR3 has 14 amino acids. Between the trimmed V and J ends, which lost 4 bases and 6 bases, there was a span of 14 bases. The CDR3 region is CASSRTPGLNEQFF. CDR3 coding DNA: TGCGCCAGCAGCCGAACCCCAGGTCTCAATGAGCAGTTCTTC.

For the CDR3, the DNA is TGTGCCAGCTCAGGGGGGGCTGAGACTGAAGCTTTCTTT. Its protein is CASSGGAETEAFF. The chain is built from TRBV18 and TRBJ1-1; D is perhaps TRBD1 (6 bases). There are 13 residues in the CDR3. Per the germline V gene, CDR1 is KGHSH and CDR2 is LQKENI. Trimming shortened V by 5 bases and J by 5 bases, and 12 bases separated the two germline ends. Using reference TRBV18 and TRBJ1-1 for the parts outside the CDR3, the full variable domain is NAGVMQNPRHLVRRRGQEARLRCSPMKGHSHVYWYRQLPEEGLKFMVYLQKENIIDESGMPKERFSAEFPKEGPSILRIQQVVRGDSAAYFCASSGGAETEAFFGQGTRLTVV.

V gene TRBV27 combines with J gene TRBJ1-2; maybe TRBD1 (6 bases). The CDR3 is 15 amino acids. V was shortened by 1 base and J by 0 bases, with 9 bases between the two germline ends. Germline CDR1 is MNHEY and CDR2 is SMNVEV (reference sequence). The CDR3 is CASSLLAGANYGYTF. As DNA, the CDR3 is TGTGCCAGCAGTTTATTGGCAGGGGCTAACTATGGCTACACCTTC.

The chain is built from TRBV5-1 and TRBJ2-1; D call uncertain. The CDR3 is 15 residues long. Per the germline V gene, CDR1 is SGHRS and CDR2 is YFSETQ. Trimming removed 1 base at V and 4 bases at J, with 12 bases between. The CDR3 nucleotides are TGCGCCAGCAGCTTGCAAGAATATAAGTACAATGAGCAGTTCTTC. This codes for CASSLQEYKYNEQFF.

For this clone: The same CDR3 is also encoded by other DNA sequences in this sample. This sequence joins TRBV5-1 and TRBJ2-2; D gene uncertain. The germline V gene encodes CDR1 SGHRS and CDR2 YFSETQ. Trimming removed 0 bases from V and 6 bases from J, with 9 bases in between. The CDR3 extends over 14 amino acids. CDR3 nucleotide sequence: TGCGCCAGCAGCTTGGGTGGGTCGGCCGGGGAGCTGTTTTTT. Amino acid sequence: CASSLGGSAGELFF.

As regards this clone: In the same sample, other DNA sequences code for this CDR3. The chain uses TRBV19 and TRBJ1-2, with D unresolved. Germline-derived CDR1 and CDR2 are LNHDA and SQIVND (reference sequence). The CDR3 has 13 amino acids. Trimming pared 0 bases from V and 0 bases from J, leaving 2 bases between. CDR3 loop: CASSIEANYGYTF. CDR3 DNA: TGTGCCAGTAGTATAGAAGCTAACTATGGCTACACCTTC. Supplemented by reference TRBV19 and TRBJ1-2, the full variable domain reads DGGITQSPKYLFRKEGQNVTLSCEQNLNHDAMYWYRQDPGQGLRLIYYSQIVNDFQKGDIAEGYSVSREKKESFPLTVTSAQKNPTAFYLCASSIEANYGYTFGSGTRLTVV.

The rearrangement links TRBV2 to TRBJ2-2, with TRBD1 matching over 11 bases. The CDR3 contains 16 residues. The V gene end was trimmed by 6 bases and the J gene end by 6 bases; junction bases not matched to a gene: 9. Germline lookup yields CDR1 SNHLY and CDR2 FYNNEI. This CDR3 is CASSNRDRGTAGELFF. For the CDR3, the DNA is TGTGCCAGCAGCAATCGGGACAGGGGGACGGCCGGGGAGCTGTTTTTT.

This sequence joins TRBV9 and TRBJ2-1; 12 bases agree with TRBD2. This CDR3 has 16 residues. The germline V gene has CDR1 SGDLS and CDR2 YYNGEE. V shed 0 bases, J shed 7 bases, and the junction held 5 bases outside the gene matches. In DNA form, the CDR3 reads TGTGCCAGCAGCGTAGGGCTAGCGGGAGGGGAAAATGAGCAGTTCTTC. Encoded protein: CASSVGLAGGENEQFF.

The chain uses TRBV5-1 and TRBJ2-3, with 8 nucleotides matching TRBD2. Germline-derived CDR1 and CDR2 are SGHRS and YFSETQ. With V trimmed by 4 bases and J by 3 bases, 13 bases remained unmatched. This CDR3 has 17 amino acids. The CDR3 DNA reads as TGCGCCAGCAGCACCGGACTAGCATGGATGGAGACAGATACGCAGTATTTT. This codes for CASSTGLAWMETDTQYF. Looking up the rest from reference TRBV5-1 and TRBJ2-3 gives the full variable domain: KAGVTQTPRYLIKTRGQQVTLSCSPISGHRSVSWYQQTPGQGLQFLFEYFSETQRNKGNFPGRFSGRQFSNSRSEMNVSTLELGDSALYLCASSTGLAWMETDTQYFGPGTRLTVL.

There are a few counts of this clone. The V call is TRBV28, the J call TRBJ1-6; TRBD1 aligns across 8 bases. The trim removed 10 bases at V and 6 bases at J, leaving 5 bases unmatched. Germline loops: CDR1 MDHEN, CDR2 SYDVKM. This CDR3 region has 13 residues. The CDR3 nucleotides read TGTGCCACCCTGGACAGGGTTAATTCACCCCTCCACTTT. It codes for CATLDRVNSPLHF.

V is TRBV5-8 and J is TRBJ1-6; D possibly corresponds to TRBD1 (6 bases). CDR1 and CDR2 from the germline V gene are SGHTS and YDEGEE. The CDR3 extends over 15 amino acids. With 2 bases removed from V and 7 bases from J, the gap between germline ends came to 13 bases. The CDR3 bases are TGTGCCAGCAGCTTCAGGGGCCCCTCCAATTCACCCCTCCACTTT. It yields the protein CASSFRGPSNSPLHF.

As regards this clone: This same CDR3 is encoded by further DNA sequences in the sample. The chain has TRBV5-1 and TRBJ2-5; TRBD1 agrees at 7 bases. With V trimmed by 0 bases and J by 2 bases, 4 bases remained unmatched. There are 15 residues in the CDR3. Germline V lookup: CDR1 SGHRS, CDR2 YFSETQ. CDR3 sequence (DNA): TGCGCCAGCAGCTTGGGACAGGGCTTACAAGAGACCCAGTACTTC. Protein product: CASSLGQGLQETQYF.

V usage is TRBV13 and J usage is TRBJ2-7; 9 bases line up with TRBD1. With 3 bases clipped from V and 2 bases from J, the junction kept 2 bases outside the gene matches. This CDR3 region has 14 residues. Germline V lookup: CDR1 PRHDT, CDR2 FYEKMQ (reference sequence). CDR3 in amino acids: CASSFRQGAYEQYF. CDR3 coding DNA: TGTGCCAGCAGCTTTCGACAGGGGGCCTACGAGCAGTACTTC.

This rearrangement joins TRBV5-4 to TRBJ2-7; maybe TRBD2 (5 bases). V was pared by 4 bases and J by 0 bases, with 17 bases between. Germline V CDR1 and CDR2: SGHNT, YYREEE (reference sequence). The CDR3 loop spans 16 amino acids. CDR3 protein: CASSAGPGFDSYEQYF. DNA of the CDR3: TGTGCCAGCAGCGCGGGCCCAGGCTTCGACTCCTACGAGCAGTACTTC.

The chain links TRBV6-5 to TRBJ2-1, with 7 bases that match TRBD1. The CDR3 sequence is 13 residues long. Per the germline V gene, CDR1 is MNHEY and CDR2 is SVGAGI. The junction had 5 bases not matched to a gene; V was cut back by 5 bases and J by 7 bases. In nucleotides, the CDR3 is TGTGCCAGCAGTCGGGACAGTAGTAATGAGCAGTTCTTC. It translates to CASSRDSSNEQFF.